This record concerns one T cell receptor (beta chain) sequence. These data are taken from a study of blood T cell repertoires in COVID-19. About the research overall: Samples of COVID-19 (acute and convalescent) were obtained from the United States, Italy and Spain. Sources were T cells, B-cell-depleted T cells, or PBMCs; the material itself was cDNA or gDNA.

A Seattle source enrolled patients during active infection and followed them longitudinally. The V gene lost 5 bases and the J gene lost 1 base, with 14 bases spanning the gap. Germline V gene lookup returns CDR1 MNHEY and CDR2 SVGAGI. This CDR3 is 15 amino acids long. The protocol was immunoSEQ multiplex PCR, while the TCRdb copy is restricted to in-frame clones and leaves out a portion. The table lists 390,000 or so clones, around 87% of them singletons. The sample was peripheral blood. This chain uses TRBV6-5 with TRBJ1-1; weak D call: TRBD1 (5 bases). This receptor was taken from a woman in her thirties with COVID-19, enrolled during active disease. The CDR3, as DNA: TGTGCCAGCAGTCCCGCAGGGAGGGGGAACACTGAAGCTTTCTTT. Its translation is CASSPAGRGNTEAFF.